This record covers a single T cell receptor beta chain. What it binds is unknown. The sample originates from a study of T cell responses to AZD1222 COVID-19 vaccine. Trimming left V 2 bases short and J 1 base short, with 14 bases between. The germline V gene encodes CDR1 GTSNPN and CDR2 SVGIG (reference sequence). This CDR3 has 15 amino acids. Sequencing was performed with immunoSEQ multiplex PCR; in TCRdb, only in-frame clones are kept and a portion is missing. The profile shows around 100,000 clones, 80% to 85% of them singletons. General observations from the study: Among AZD1222 vaccinees, only six or seven were seropositive at baseline. Targeting of unmutated variant regions was reportedly seen in nearly half of spike-specific TCRs.

This sequence joins TRBV30 and TRBJ1-1; D call uncertain. This TCR came from an adult in good health. This specimen consisted of peripheral blood, obtained on day 0 of AZD1222 vaccination. CDR3 coding DNA: TGTGCCTGGAGTCCCTGGAGGGCGCAGAACACTGAAGCTTTCTTT. Protein sequence: CAWSPWRAQNTEAFF.